This TCR beta chain is drawn from a study of T cells in Graves' hyperthyroidism and ophthalmopathy. General study findings and limits: Appearing also in blood were most of the thyroid clonotypes expanded above 0.001.

In germline, CDR1 is SGHTA, CDR2 FQGTGA. The CDR3 is 13 amino acids. Trimming stripped 1 base from V and 3 bases from J, with 6 bases between. In regard to this clonotype: The antigen remains undetermined.

Amplification of TCR beta CDR3 regions was performed using RNA transcripts as template. The HTBI set primed first-round TCR CDR3 RT-PCR. MiXCR was run by TCRdb on the multiplex PCR reads, yielding one entry per CDR3 protein. The sample carries approximately 740,000 distinct CDR3 sequences, roughly 15% recorded once. Newly diagnosed patients aged 18 to 65 had hyperthyroidism of under 2 months' duration. A patient was excluded if there was uncontrolled infection, other autoimmune disease, pregnancy or lactation. This sequence originates from a woman younger than 30 with Graves' hyperthyroidism. The sequencing sample was made of blood. The chain is built from TRBV7-3 and TRBJ2-5; no definite D call. The DNA for the CDR3 is TGTGCCAGCAGCTTAATAGCAGAAGAGACCCAGTACTTC. As protein: CASSLIAEETQYF.